The 15 T cell receptor beta chains in this list originate from one sample, sequenced in a study of blood T cell repertoires in COVID-19. TCRdb's copy holds only in-frame clones and misses some; the assay was immunoSEQ multiplex PCR. The sample records around 330,000 clones, 88% being singletons. Sample: peripheral blood. These receptors all come from a woman aged 45-65 years with active or convalescent COVID-19.

The V call is TRBV12-3 or TRBV12-4, the J call TRBJ2-7; D remains unclear. The CDR3 totals 13 residues. V shed 3 bases and J shed 4 bases, with 10 bases lying between them. The CDR3 DNA is TGTGCCAGCAGTTTGGGCAAATCTTACGAGCAGTACTTC. It yields the protein CASSLGKSYEQYF.

The chain is built from TRBV29-1 and TRBJ1-2; a weak D match, TRBD1 (6 bases). The CDR3 length is 15 residues. V was cut by 1 base and J by 4 bases, with 16 bases left in between. Germline assignment: CDR1 SQVTM and CDR2 ANQGSEA. The chain's CDR3 is CSVEAGRGKFYGYTF. In nucleotides, the CDR3 is TGCAGCGTTGAAGCGGGCAGGGGCAAGTTCTATGGCTACACCTTC.

The CDR3 protein is CASSLRGIPNTGELFF. The CDR3 bases are TGTGCCAGCAGTTTAAGGGGGATCCCGAACACCGGGGAGCTGTTTTTT. The rearrangement links TRBV28 to TRBJ2-2; D possibly corresponds to TRBD1 (6 bases). V lost 2 bases, J lost 0 bases, and 10 bases lay in between. Germline V gene lookup returns CDR1 MDHEN and CDR2 SYDVKM. This CDR3 has 16 residues.

CDR3 DNA: TGCGCCAGCAGCCAAGCGGACAGGCCTGGGTATGGCTACACCTTC. Amino acid sequence: CASSQADRPGYGYTF. V is TRBV4-3 and J is TRBJ1-2, with 7 bases matching TRBD1. With 1 base clipped from V and 5 bases from J, the junction kept 7 bases outside the gene matches. CDR1 is LGHNA and CDR2 is YSLEER in the germline V gene. CDR3 length: 15 amino acids.

The CDR3: CASSQGLFAGFQETQYF. CDR3 sequence (DNA): TGTGCCAGCAGCCAAGGGCTTTTTGCAGGGTTCCAAGAGACCCAGTACTTC. V and J are TRBV14 and TRBJ2-5, with D maybe TRBD1 (5 bases). Trimming removed 1 base from V and 1 base from J, with 16 bases in between. The CDR3 is made up of 17 amino acids. The germline V gene has CDR1 SGHDN and CDR2 FVKESK. Based on the CDR3 plus reference TRBV14 and TRBJ2-5, the full variable domain is EAGVTQFPSHSVIEKGQTVTLRCDPISGHDNLYWYRRVMGKEIKFLLHFVKESKQDESGMPNNRFLAERTGGTYSTLKVQPAELEDSGVYFCASSQGLFAGFQETQYFGPGTRLLVL.

The chain has TRBV28 and TRBJ1-2; 7 bases fit TRBD1. This CDR3 is 16 amino acids long. Germline CDR1 reads MDHEN; CDR2 reads SYDVKM. V gave up 2 bases and J gave up 0 bases; unmatched junction bases: 6. The CDR3 reads CASSLGGTATNYGYTF. Here the CDR3 DNA reads TGTGCCAGCAGTTTAGGAGGGACAGCCACTAACTATGGCTACACCTTC.

This rearrangement joins TRBV4-1 to TRBJ1-2; tentative D call: TRBD1 (5 bases). The length of the CDR3 is 13 residues. The germline gives CDR1 MGHRA, CDR2 YSYEKL. V lost 0 bases and J 7 bases, leaving 9 bases between the germline ends. The DNA of the CDR3 is TGCGCCAGCAGCCAAGATTTGGGGGGTGGCTACACCTTC. As protein: CASSQDLGGGYTF.

The V gene is TRBV10-3, the J gene TRBJ2-7; 8 nucleotides agree with TRBD2. The CDR3 runs 13 residues. V lost 9 bases to trimming and J lost 2 bases; unmatched junction nucleotides: 6. The V gene's germline CDR1 is ENHRY and CDR2 SYGVKD. In DNA form, the CDR3 reads TGTGCCATAGGACTAGCCCAGACCTACGAGCAGTACTTC. It specifies CAIGLAQTYEQYF.

The chain uses TRBV7-3 and TRBJ1-1, with D possibly TRBD1 on 5 matching bases. Trimming pared 5 bases from V and 11 bases from J, leaving 15 bases between. CDR3 length: 12 residues. The germline V gene has CDR1 SGHTA and CDR2 FQGTGA. This CDR3 reads CASSTRGGRAFF. CDR3 in DNA: TGTGCCAGCAGCACAAGGGGAGGTCGCGCTTTCTTT.

The chain carries TRBV18 and TRBJ2-3; 14 bases match TRBD2. Per the germline V gene, CDR1 is KGHSH and CDR2 is LQKENI. Losses at the gene ends were 3 bases for V and 4 bases for J; bases not matched to a gene: 3. The CDR3 contains 16 residues. In nucleotides, the CDR3 is TGTGCCAGCTCACCGACTAGCGGGGGGGCAGCAGATACGCAGTATTTT. It is translated as CASSPTSGGAADTQYF.

V and J are TRBV28 and TRBJ1-1, with D possibly TRBD1 on 5 matching bases. In germline, CDR1 is MDHEN, CDR2 SYDVKM. Deletions cut 3 bases from V and 0 bases from J, with 8 bases between. The CDR3 consists of 14 residues. DNA for the CDR3: TGTGCCAGCAGTTTCGGGACTCTGAACACTGAAGCTTTCTTT. It is translated as CASSFGTLNTEAFF. Drawing the rest from reference TRBV28 and TRBJ1-1, the complete variable domain is DVKVTQSSRYLVKRTGEKVFLECVQDMDHENMFWYRQDPGLGLRLIYFSYDVKMKEKGDIPEGYSVSREKKERFSLILESASTNQTSMYLCASSFGTLNTEAFFGQGTRLTVV.

This clone was observed a handful of times. The chain joins TRBV3-1 (or the pseudogene TRBV3-2) to TRBJ1-1; a weak D match, TRBD1 (5 bases). CDR3 length: 13 residues. Trimming shortened V by 5 bases and J by 4 bases, and 11 bases separated the two germline ends. CDR1 LGHDT and CDR2 YNNKEL come from the germline V gene (reference sequence). CDR3 sequence (DNA): TGTGCCAGCAGCGGGACTTGGGGCACTGAAGCTTTCTTT. It codes for CASSGTWGTEAFF.

The rearrangement uses TRBV29-1 and TRBJ2-1, with a possible D match to TRBD2 (6 bases). CDR1 SQVTM and CDR2 ANQGSEA come from the germline V gene. CDR3 size: 16 residues. The ends were cut back, 1 base at V and 0 bases at J, with 13 bases in the middle. CDR3 in DNA: TGCAGCGTTGAAGGTTCTATGGAGGGCTCCTACAATGAGCAGTTCTTC. Protein: CSVEGSMEGSYNEQFF.

The CDR3 loop is CASSLVVGRTDTQYF. The CDR3 DNA reads TGTGCCAGCAGCTTAGTGGTTGGGCGCACAGATACGCAGTATTTT. The chain is built from TRBV11-2 and TRBJ2-3; D gene unclear. The CDR3 has 15 amino acids. Germline CDR1 reads SGHAT; CDR2 reads FQNNGV. V was shortened by 1 base and J by 1 base, with 9 bases between the two germline ends.

The chain couples TRBV12-5 to TRBJ1-6; possibly TRBD1 for D (6 bases). The germline gives CDR1 LGHNT, CDR2 FRNRAP. Trimming took 2 bases from V and 6 from J, leaving 11 bases between them. This CDR3 has 15 amino acids. CDR3 sequence reads: CASGLTGQANSPLHF. The CDR3 region has the DNA TGTGCTAGTGGTTTGACAGGGCAGGCTAATTCACCCCTCCACTTT. Complete variable domain (other parts from reference TRBV12-5 and TRBJ1-6): DARVTQTPRHKVTEMGQEVTMRCQPILGHNTVFWYRQTMMQGLELLAYFRNRAPLDDSGMPKDRFSAEMPDATLATLKIQPSEPRDSAVYFCASGLTGQANSPLHFGNGTRLTVT.